One sample yielded the 17 T cell receptor beta chains listed below, sequenced in a study of radiotherapy plus CTLA-4 blockade in lung cancer (dated by TCRdb to the late 2010s). The method was the immunoSEQ multiplex PCR assay. As stored in TCRdb, this immuneACCESS dataset retains in-frame rearrangements with V and J assigned. A fraction of the clones does not appear; measured against another copy, unresolved V genes explain less than half of the discrepancy, and the remainder lacks a known reason. Present in this sample are 30,000 to 40,000 clones, 60% to 75% of which were seen just once. The leading ten clones occupy 4% of the sample. The material was peripheral blood, obtained from a patient treated with radiotherapy plus ipilimumab. The receptor source for this set is a human donor with non-small cell lung cancer who had stable disease on radiotherapy plus ipilimumab.

The V call is TRBV4-2, the J call TRBJ1-4; a weak D match, TRBD1 (6 bases). The CDR3 is 15 amino acids. Trimming removed 4 bases at V and 7 bases at J, with 16 bases between. Germline V gene lookup returns CDR1 LGHNA and CDR2 YNFKEQ. CDR3 loop: CASSLLQGWSEKLFF. For the CDR3, the DNA is TGTGCCAGCAGCCTGCTACAGGGATGGAGTGAAAAACTGTTTTTT.

This clone was observed a handful of times. The chain recombines TRBV5-5 with TRBJ2-7; perhaps TRBD2 as D (6 bases). Per germline, CDR1 SGHKS and CDR2 YYEKEE (reference sequence). V was cut by 2 bases and J by 2 bases, with 17 bases left in between. CDR3 length: 16 amino acids. The CDR3 bases are TGTGCCAGCAGCTTATCTAGCGCCAATTCCGCCTACGAGCAGTACTTC. It codes for CASSLSSANSAYEQYF.

As for this clone: The junction departs from germline at one end; a sequencing error may be responsible. The genes are TRBV4-3 and TRBJ2-7; 7 bases agree with TRBD1. The CDR3 is 15 residues long. Germline V gene data show CDR1 as LGHNA and CDR2 as YSLEER. The CDR3 sequence: CASSQAPGGSYEQCF. CDR3 bases: TGCGCCAGCAGCCAAGCACCAGGGGGTTCATACGAGCAGTGCTTC.

The chain has TRBV15 and TRBJ1-2, with TRBD1 as a possible D gene (5 bases). The V gene lost 0 bases and the J gene lost 3 bases, with 11 bases spanning the gap. The germline gives CDR1 LNHNV, CDR2 YYDKDF (reference sequence). The CDR3 is 15 amino acids. The CDR3 region is CATSRDFTTDYGYTF. The CDR3 DNA reads TGTGCCACCAGCAGAGATTTTACGACAGACTATGGCTACACCTTC.

The gene calls are TRBV5-6 and TRBJ2-6, with 7 bases aligning to TRBD1. V dropped 0 bases and J dropped 0; count of bases not matched to a gene: 6. The CDR3 has 18 residues. Germline CDR1 and CDR2: SGHDT and YYEEEE. CDR3 DNA: TGTGCCAGCAGCTTGGACGGGACAGCTGTCTCTGGGGCCAACGTCCTGACTTTC. Translation gives CASSLDGTAVSGANVLTF.

The chain couples TRBV29-1 to TRBJ2-1; D remains ambiguous. V lost 1 base, J lost 7 bases, and 11 bases lay in between. CDR3 size: 13 residues. Germline CDR1 and CDR2: SQVTM and ANQGSEA. Here the CDR3 DNA reads TGCAGCGTTGAAGGCAGCTATGGTAATGAGCAGTTCTTC. It is translated as CSVEGSYGNEQFF.

The V call is TRBV5-1, the J call TRBJ1-1, with no clear D. The germline CDR1 and CDR2 sequences are SGHRS and YFSETQ. The CDR3 contains 14 residues. V lost 2 bases and J 4 bases, leaving 12 bases between the germline ends. The CDR3 DNA reads as TGCGCCAGCAGCTTAGGTGGGTCGGGCACTGAAGCTTTCTTT. Its protein product is CASSLGGSGTEAFF.

CDR3 protein: CASSVTAGTRGYEQYF. DNA of the CDR3: TGTGCCAGCAGCGTAACTGCCGGGACACGGGGTTACGAGCAGTACTTC. J is TRBJ2-7 and V is TRBV9, with a tentative D call TRBD1 (6 bases). Germline V lookup: CDR1 SGDLS, CDR2 YYNGEE. CDR3 length: 16 residues. With 1 base removed from V and 4 bases from J, the gap between germline ends came to 18 bases.

The chain combines TRBV27 with TRBJ1-2; TRBD1 matches 9 bases. Trimming cost V 3 bases and J 4 bases; bases outside gene matches: 6. Germline lookup yields CDR1 MNHEY and CDR2 SMNVEV (reference sequence). The CDR3 has 15 amino acids. DNA of the CDR3: TGTGCCAGCAGTTTCGGTCCGACAGGGGGCTATGGCTACACCTTC. Translating gives CASSFGPTGGYGYTF.

V gene TRBV6-5 combines with J gene TRBJ2-3, with no clear D. This CDR3 has 15 amino acids. Germline CDR1 is MNHEY and CDR2 is SVGAGI. The V gene lost 2 bases and the J gene lost 2 bases, with 11 bases spanning the gap. The CDR3 DNA follows: TGTGCCAGCAGTTACGCTAGAGTGGCCACAGATACGCAGTATTTT. Its translation: CASSYARVATDTQYF.

The chain carries TRBV6-1 and TRBJ2-5; D call uncertain. Trimming removed 6 bases at V and 4 bases at J, with 3 bases between. Germline lookup yields CDR1 MNHNS and CDR2 SASEGT. CDR3 length: 10 residues. This CDR3 reads CASRRETQYF. In DNA, the CDR3 is TGTGCCAGCAGAAGAGAGACCCAGTACTTC.

The chain joins TRBV4-1 to TRBJ2-1; possibly TRBD1 or TRBD2 for D (5 bases each). Germline V gives CDR1 MGHRA, CDR2 YSYEKL. V lost 0 bases to trimming and J lost 4 bases, with 13 bases between them. The length of the CDR3 is 16 residues. CDR3 nucleotide sequence: TGCGCCAGCAGCCAAGATTGGGGGACCCTATACAATGAGCAGTTCTTC. As protein: CASSQDWGTLYNEQFF.

This clone was found a few times. This chain joins TRBV28 and TRBJ2-7; possible D gene TRBD2, 6 bases. Germline CDR1 is MDHEN and CDR2 is SYDVKM. This CDR3 spans 16 amino acids. V was clipped by 4 bases and J by 2 bases, with 18 bases between them. The CDR3 spells CASSSVGGMGAYEQYF. The CDR3 nucleotides read TGTGCCAGCAGTTCCGTTGGGGGGATGGGGGCCTACGAGCAGTACTTC.

Of note for this clone: Other DNA sequences of this sample code for an identical CDR3. The gene calls are TRBV7-9 and TRBJ1-1; the D gene is possibly TRBD1 (5 bases). Trimming removed 2 bases from V and 4 bases from J, with 8 bases in between. The CDR3 is made up of 13 amino acids. Germline V gene sequence: CDR1 SEHNR, CDR2 FQNEAQ (reference sequence). The CDR3 reads CASSLSGFTEAFF. The CDR3 DNA follows: TGTGCCAGCAGCTTATCAGGGTTCACTGAAGCTTTCTTT.

This clone was recorded a few times. The chain recombines TRBV6-5 with TRBJ2-7; tentatively, D is TRBD2 (6 bases). CDR1 and CDR2 (germline): MNHEY, SVGAGI. V dropped 1 base and J dropped 5 bases, with 12 bases sitting between them. CDR3 size: 14 residues. The CDR3 spells CASSYWEARDEQYF. In nucleotides, the CDR3 is TGTGCCAGCAGTTACTGGGAGGCTAGGGACGAGCAGTACTTC.

The chain recombines TRBV5-8 with TRBJ2-1, with a possible D match to TRBD1 (5 bases). The CDR3 loop spans 16 amino acids. Trimming removed 4 bases at V and 0 bases at J, with 14 bases between. Germline V CDR1 and CDR2: SGHTS, YDEGEE. CDR3 bases: TGTGCCAGCAGCCTAGAACAGGAGAGCTCCTACAATGAGCAGTTCTTC. Its translation: CASSLEQESSYNEQFF.

The V gene is TRBV11-3, the J gene TRBJ2-1; TRBD2 might be the D (6 bases). Germline-derived CDR1 and CDR2 are SGHNT and YENEEA. V gave up 5 bases and J gave up 7 bases, with 24 bases separating them. This CDR3 spans 17 amino acids. CDR3 region: CASSPGLSWAGNNEQFF. In nucleotides, the CDR3 is TGTGCCAGCAGCCCCGGTTTATCCTGGGCGGGAAATAATGAGCAGTTCTTC.